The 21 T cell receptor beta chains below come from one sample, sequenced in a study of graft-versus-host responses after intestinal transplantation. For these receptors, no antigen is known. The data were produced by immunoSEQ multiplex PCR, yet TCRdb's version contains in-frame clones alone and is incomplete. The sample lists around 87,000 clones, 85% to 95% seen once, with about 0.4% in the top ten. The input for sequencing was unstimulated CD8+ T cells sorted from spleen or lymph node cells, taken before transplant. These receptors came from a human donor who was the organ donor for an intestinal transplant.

In nucleotides, the CDR3 is TGCAGCGTTGAATTCAGGGTGGACACTGAAGCTTTCTTT. Translation gives CSVEFRVDTEAFF. The chain is built from TRBV29-1 and TRBJ1-1, with D tentatively TRBD1 (5 bases). CDR3 length: 13 amino acids. In germline, CDR1 is SQVTM, CDR2 ANQGSEA. Trimming removed 2 bases at V and 3 bases at J, with 10 bases between.

The CDR3 coding sequence is TGTGCCAGCAGCGGAGCCACAGGAAGAGAGAACACTGAAGCTTTCTTT. Amino acids: CASSGATGRENTEAFF. The chain joins TRBV7-2 to TRBJ1-1; weak D call: TRBD1 (5 bases). V lost 5 bases and J 1 base, leaving 17 bases between the germline ends. Germline lookup yields CDR1 SGHTA and CDR2 FQGNSA. CDR3 length: 16 amino acids.

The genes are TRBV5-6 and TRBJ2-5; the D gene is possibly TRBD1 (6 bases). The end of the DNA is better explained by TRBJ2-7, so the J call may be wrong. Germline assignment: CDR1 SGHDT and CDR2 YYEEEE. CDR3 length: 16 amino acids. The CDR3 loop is CASPPHRDTAKGEQYF. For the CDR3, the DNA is TGTGCCAGCCCCCCCCACCGGGACACCGCAAAGGGCGAGCAGTACTTC.

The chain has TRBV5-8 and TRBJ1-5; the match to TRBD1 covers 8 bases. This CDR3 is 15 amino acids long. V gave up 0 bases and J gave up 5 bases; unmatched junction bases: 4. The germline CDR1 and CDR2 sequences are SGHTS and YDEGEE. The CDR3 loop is CASSLVSGGHQPQHF. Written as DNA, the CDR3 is TGTGCCAGCAGCTTGGTGTCAGGGGGCCATCAGCCCCAGCATTTT.

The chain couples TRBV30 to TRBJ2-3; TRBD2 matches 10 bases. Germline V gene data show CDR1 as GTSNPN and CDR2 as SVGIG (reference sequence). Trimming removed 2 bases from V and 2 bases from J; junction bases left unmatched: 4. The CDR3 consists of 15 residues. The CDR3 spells CAWSHSGGATDTQYF. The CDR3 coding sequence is TGTGCCTGGAGTCACAGCGGGGGGGCCACAGATACGCAGTATTTT.

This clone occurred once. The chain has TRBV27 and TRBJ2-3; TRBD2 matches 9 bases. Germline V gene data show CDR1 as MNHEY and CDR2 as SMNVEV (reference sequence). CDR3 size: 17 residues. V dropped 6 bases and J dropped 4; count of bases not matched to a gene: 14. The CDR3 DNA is TGTGCCAGCAGCTCCCTGTGGTTGCGGGGGGGCTCAGATACGCAGTATTTT. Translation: CASSSLWLRGGSDTQYF.

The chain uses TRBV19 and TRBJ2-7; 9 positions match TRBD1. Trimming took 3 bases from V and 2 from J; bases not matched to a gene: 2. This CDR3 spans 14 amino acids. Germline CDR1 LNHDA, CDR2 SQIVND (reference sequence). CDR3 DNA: TGTGCCAGTAGTATGGGGACAGGGACCTACGAGCAGTACTTC. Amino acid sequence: CASSMGTGTYEQYF.

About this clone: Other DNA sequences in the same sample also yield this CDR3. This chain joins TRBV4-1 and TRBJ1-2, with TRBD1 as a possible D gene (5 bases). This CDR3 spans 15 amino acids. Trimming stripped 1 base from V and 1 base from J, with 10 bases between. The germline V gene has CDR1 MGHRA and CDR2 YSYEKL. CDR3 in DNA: TGCGCCAGCAGCCAAGGCCAGGGAAGTAACTATGGCTACACCTTC. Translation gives CASSQGQGSNYGYTF.

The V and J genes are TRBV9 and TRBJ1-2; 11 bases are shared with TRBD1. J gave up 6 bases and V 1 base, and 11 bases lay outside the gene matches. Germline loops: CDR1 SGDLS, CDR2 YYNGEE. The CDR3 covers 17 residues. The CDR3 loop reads CASSVNGQGAVGNGYTF. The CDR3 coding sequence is TGTGCCAGCAGCGTAAACGGACAGGGGGCAGTTGGTAATGGCTACACCTTC.

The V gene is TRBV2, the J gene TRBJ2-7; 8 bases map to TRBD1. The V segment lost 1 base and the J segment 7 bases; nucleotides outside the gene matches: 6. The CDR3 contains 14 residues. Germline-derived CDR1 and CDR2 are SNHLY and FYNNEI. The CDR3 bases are TGTGCCAGCAGTGAAGGGCAGGGGGCGCGGGAGCAGTACTTC. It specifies CASSEGQGAREQYF.

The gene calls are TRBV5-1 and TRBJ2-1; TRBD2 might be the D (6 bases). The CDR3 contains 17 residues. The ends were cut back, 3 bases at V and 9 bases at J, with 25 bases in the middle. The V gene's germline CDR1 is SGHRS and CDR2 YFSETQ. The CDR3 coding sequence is TGCGCCAGCAGCTCTCCCGGGGCTAGCTACGTGGAGGGTGAGCAGTTCTTC. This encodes CASSSPGASYVEGEQFF.

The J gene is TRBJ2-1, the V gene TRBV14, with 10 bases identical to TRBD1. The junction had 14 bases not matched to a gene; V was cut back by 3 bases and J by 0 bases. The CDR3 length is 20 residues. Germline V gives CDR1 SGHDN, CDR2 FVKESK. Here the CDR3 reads CASSQRPGQGSYGSYNEQFF. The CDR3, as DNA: TGTGCCAGCAGCCAGCGGCCGGGACAGGGGTCTTATGGCTCCTACAATGAGCAGTTCTTC.

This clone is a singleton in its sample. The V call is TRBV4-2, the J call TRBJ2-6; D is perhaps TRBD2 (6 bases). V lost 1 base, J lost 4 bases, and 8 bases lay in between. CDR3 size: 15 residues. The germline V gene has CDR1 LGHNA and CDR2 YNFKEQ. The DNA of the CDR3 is TGTGCCAGCAGCCAAGTGGAGGGGGGGGCCAACGTCCTGACTTTC. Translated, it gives CASSQVEGGANVLTF.

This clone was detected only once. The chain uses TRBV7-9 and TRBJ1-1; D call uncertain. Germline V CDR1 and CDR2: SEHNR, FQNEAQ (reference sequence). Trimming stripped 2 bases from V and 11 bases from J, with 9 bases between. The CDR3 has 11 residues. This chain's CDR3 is CASSLTPGAFF. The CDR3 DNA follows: TGTGCCAGCAGCTTAACCCCGGGGGCTTTCTTT.

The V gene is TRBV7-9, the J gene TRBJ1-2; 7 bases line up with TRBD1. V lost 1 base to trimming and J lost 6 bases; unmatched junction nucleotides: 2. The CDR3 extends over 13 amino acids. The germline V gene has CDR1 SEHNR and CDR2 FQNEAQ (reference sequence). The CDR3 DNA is TGTGCCAGCAGCTTAGAACAGGGGAATGGCTACACCTTC. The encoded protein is CASSLEQGNGYTF.

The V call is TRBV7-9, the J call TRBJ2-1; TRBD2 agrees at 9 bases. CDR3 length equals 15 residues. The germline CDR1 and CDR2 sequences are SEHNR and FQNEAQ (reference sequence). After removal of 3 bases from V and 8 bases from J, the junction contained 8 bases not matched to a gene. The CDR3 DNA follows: TGTGCCAGCAGCTTCCTGGGCGGGGGGGTCGATGAGCAGTTCTTC. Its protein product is CASSFLGGGVDEQFF.

This CDR3 reads CASRSRDRRCEQYF. The CDR3 coding sequence is TGTGCCAGCAGATCTCGGGACAGGCGGTGCGAGCAGTACTTC. The chain couples TRBV6-6 to TRBJ2-5; TRBD1 aligns across 8 bases. The DNA end is more similar to TRBJ2-7, so the J call may be wrong. This CDR3 is 14 amino acids long. Germline lookup yields CDR1 MNHNY and CDR2 SVGAGI (reference sequence).

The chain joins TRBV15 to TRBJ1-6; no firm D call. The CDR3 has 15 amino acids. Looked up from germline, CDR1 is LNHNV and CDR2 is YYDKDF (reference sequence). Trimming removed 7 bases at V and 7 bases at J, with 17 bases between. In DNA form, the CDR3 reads TGTGCCACCACCCCTCGGGAGGGTTTGAATTCACCCCTCCACTTT. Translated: CATTPREGLNSPLHF. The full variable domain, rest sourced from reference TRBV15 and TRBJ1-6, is DAMVIQNPRYQVTQFGKPVTLSCSQTLNHNVMYWYQQKSSQAPKLLFHYYDKDFNNEADTPDNFQSRRPNTSFCFLDIRSPGLGDTAMYLCATTPREGLNSPLHFGNGTRLTVT.

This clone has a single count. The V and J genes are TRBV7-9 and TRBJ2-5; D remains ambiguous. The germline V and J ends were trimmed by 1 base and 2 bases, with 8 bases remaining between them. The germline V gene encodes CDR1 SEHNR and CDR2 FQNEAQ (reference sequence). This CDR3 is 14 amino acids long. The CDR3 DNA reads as TGTGCCAGCAGCTTAGTAACAGCACAAGAGACCCAGTACTTC. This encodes CASSLVTAQETQYF.

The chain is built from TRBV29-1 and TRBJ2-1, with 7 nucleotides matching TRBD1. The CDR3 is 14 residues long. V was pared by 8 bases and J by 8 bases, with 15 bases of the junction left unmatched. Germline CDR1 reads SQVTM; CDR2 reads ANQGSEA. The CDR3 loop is CSFTDRDVLDEQFF. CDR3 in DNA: TGCAGCTTCACCGACAGGGACGTTTTGGATGAGCAGTTCTTC.

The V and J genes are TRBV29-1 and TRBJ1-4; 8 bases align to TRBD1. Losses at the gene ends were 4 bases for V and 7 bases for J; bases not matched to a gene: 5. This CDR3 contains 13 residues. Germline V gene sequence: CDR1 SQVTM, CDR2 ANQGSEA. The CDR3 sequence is CSVVAGGSEKLFF. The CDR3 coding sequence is TGCAGCGTTGTGGCAGGGGGCTCTGAAAAACTGTTTTTT. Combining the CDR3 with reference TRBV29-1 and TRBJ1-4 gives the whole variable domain SAVISQKPSRDICQRGTSLTIQCQVDSQVTMMFWYRQQPGQSLTLIATANQGSEATYESGFVIDKFPISRPNLTFSTLTVSNMSPEDSSIYLCSVVAGGSEKLFFGSGTQLSVL.